This entry lists 32 T cell receptor beta chains sequenced from one sample in a study of blood T cell repertoires in COVID-19. Some clones are missing from TCRdb's copy, which holds only in-frame ones; the method was immunoSEQ multiplex PCR. The table has 250,000 to 350,000 clones, about 88% seen once; the top ten hold approximately 3%. Sequencing was carried out using PBMCs or T cells enriched from blood (not recorded which). The receptors were gathered from a woman aged 45-60 years who had recovered from COVID-19.

This clone appeared once. The chain is built from TRBV25-1 and TRBJ1-5; 7 bases agree with TRBD1. J gave up 6 bases and V 1 base, and 6 bases lay outside the gene matches. CDR1 and CDR2 from the germline V gene are MGHDK and SYGVNS. This CDR3 is built from 15 residues. CDR3 coding DNA: TGTGCCAGCAGTGAATCCCAGGGGGGTGGTCAGCCCCAGCATTTT. It codes for CASSESQGGGQPQHF.

A remark on this clone: A junction end diverges from the germline sequence, so it may reflect a read error. The rearrangement links TRBV28 to TRBJ2-7; D not certain. This CDR3 region has 16 residues. Per germline, CDR1 MDHEN and CDR2 SYDVKM. CDR3 amino acids: CASSLSLMSVRPEKYF. The CDR3, as DNA: TGTGCCAGCAGTTTATCCCTGATGTCGGTGCGCCCCGAGAAGTACTTC.

The chain couples TRBV30 to TRBJ2-1; 13 bases fit TRBD2. Looked up from germline, CDR1 is GTSNPN and CDR2 is SVGIG (reference sequence). The trim removed 0 bases at V and 15 bases at J, leaving 11 bases unmatched. The CDR3 spans 15 residues. The CDR3 sequence is CAWSVLAGGPRIWFF. The CDR3 nucleotides read TGTGCCTGGAGTGTACTAGCGGGAGGGCCCAGGATCTGGTTCTTC. The whole variable domain, remainder taken from reference TRBV30 and TRBJ2-1, is SQTIHQWPATLVQPVGSPLSLECTVEGTSNPNLYWYRQAAGRGLQLLFYSVGIGQISSEVPQNLSASRPQDRQFILSSKKLLLSDSGFYLCAWSVLAGGPRIWFFGPGTRLTVL.

The chain has TRBV19 and TRBJ1-1, with D perhaps matching TRBD1 (6 bases). The germline V and J ends were trimmed by 7 bases and 10 bases, with 16 bases remaining between them. This CDR3 contains 12 residues. The germline CDR1 and CDR2 sequences are LNHDA and SQIVND (reference sequence). The CDR3 loop reads CASTEQGGRAFF. CDR3 bases: TGTGCCAGTACCGAACAGGGTGGACGAGCTTTCTTT.

The genes are TRBV11-1 and TRBJ2-1; 13 nucleotides match TRBD2. Trimming cost V 0 bases and J 9 bases; bases outside gene matches: 5. Germline loops: CDR1 SGHAT, CDR2 FQDESV (reference sequence). The CDR3 is made up of 16 amino acids. The CDR3: CASSLAGLAGEGEQFF. The CDR3, as DNA: TGTGCCAGCAGCTTAGCAGGACTAGCGGGAGAGGGTGAGCAGTTCTTC.

CDR3 protein: CAISDAEGGIVEKLFF. CDR3 coding DNA: TGTGCCATCAGTGATGCCGAAGGAGGTATAGTTGAAAAACTGTTTTTT. The chain couples TRBV10-3 to TRBJ1-4; D ambiguous. Trimming took 3 bases from V and 7 from J, leaving 18 bases between them. The CDR3 loop spans 16 amino acids. The germline gives CDR1 ENHRY, CDR2 SYGVKD.

As concerns this clone: In the same sample, other DNA sequences code for this CDR3. The J gene is TRBJ2-1, the V gene TRBV29-1; the D gene is possibly TRBD1 (6 bases). This CDR3 has 14 residues. The V end lost 3 bases, the J end lost 6 bases, and 15 bases lay between the germline ends. Germline-derived CDR1 and CDR2 are SQVTM and ANQGSEA. CDR3 sequence reads: CSVEARLGGNEQFF. The CDR3 DNA is TGCAGCGTTGAGGCTCGCCTAGGGGGCAATGAGCAGTTCTTC.

This clone was recorded once. This rearrangement joins TRBV6-5 to TRBJ1-5; D remains unclear. The CDR3 has 14 residues. Looked up from germline, CDR1 is MNHEY and CDR2 is SVGAGI. Trimming removed 0 bases at V and 9 bases at J, with 12 bases between. The CDR3 DNA is TGTGCCAGCAGTTACTCGATTCTTGGAGGGCCCCAGCATTTT. It is translated as CASSYSILGGPQHF.

The chain couples TRBV7-2 to TRBJ1-5; D not resolved. This CDR3 spans 15 amino acids. V shed 5 bases and J shed 2 bases, with 13 bases lying between them. CDR1 SGHTA and CDR2 FQGNSA come from the germline V gene. CDR3 DNA: TGTGCCAGCAGCCAGCGATTGGCAGGCAATCAGCCCCAGCATTTT. Protein: CASSQRLAGNQPQHF.

The chain combines TRBV30 with TRBJ1-6; TRBD1 might be the D (5 bases). The germline V gene has CDR1 GTSNPN and CDR2 SVGIG (reference sequence). Trimming pared 4 bases from V and 10 bases from J, leaving 17 bases between. The CDR3 covers 14 residues. For the CDR3, the DNA is TGTGCCTGGAATGGGGCCACGACAGACTCACCCCTCCACTTT. As protein: CAWNGATTDSPLHF.

The chain joins TRBV5-5 to TRBJ2-2; D uncertain. Germline assignment: CDR1 SGHKS and CDR2 YYEKEE (reference sequence). V lost 4 bases, J lost 7 bases, and 8 bases lay in between. There are 12 residues in the CDR3. The CDR3 bases are TGTGCCAGCAGCCCTATTGTCGGGGAGCTGTTTTTT. It is translated as CASSPIVGELFF.

The V call is TRBV5-1, the J call TRBJ2-2, with D perhaps TRBD1 (6 bases). V lost 2 bases to trimming and J lost 3 bases, with 11 bases between them. The CDR3 sequence is 15 residues long. Germline V CDR1 and CDR2: SGHRS, YFSETQ. The CDR3 DNA is TGCGCCAGCAGCTTTATTGCAGGGGACACCGGGGAGCTGTTTTTT. Translating gives CASSFIAGDTGELFF.

The count of this clone is one. The chain links TRBV19 to TRBJ2-7; TRBD2 aligns across 7 bases. V was pared by 4 bases and J by 6 bases, with 18 bases of the junction left unmatched. In germline, CDR1 is LNHDA, CDR2 SQIVND (reference sequence). The CDR3 length is 17 residues. The CDR3: CASSTAMRAGLGSEQYF. The CDR3, as DNA: TGTGCCAGTAGTACGGCCATGAGAGCGGGATTGGGCTCCGAGCAGTACTTC.

The chain couples TRBV28 to TRBJ1-3, with 7 nucleotides matching TRBD1. This CDR3 has 20 residues. From germline, CDR1 is MDHEN and CDR2 SYDVKM. Losses at the gene ends were 1 base for V and 0 bases for J; bases not matched to a gene: 15. The CDR3 loop reads CASSLSHDRARFPSGNTIYF. The CDR3 DNA sequence: TGTGCCAGCAGTTTATCCCACGACAGGGCTCGGTTCCCCTCTGGAAACACCATATATTTT.

The chain has TRBV9 and TRBJ2-2; D is ambiguous. The CDR3 has 16 amino acids. Per germline, CDR1 SGDLS and CDR2 YYNGEE. V dropped 5 bases and J dropped 1 base, with 15 bases sitting between them. The CDR3 here is CASRALASENTGELFF. CDR3 DNA: TGTGCCAGCAGAGCCCTTGCATCCGAGAACACCGGGGAGCTGTTTTTT.

CDR3 nucleotide sequence: TGTGCCAGCAGCTTAGTGCCCGGACAGTACACTGAAGCTTTCTTT. Its protein is CASSLVPGQYTEAFF. The rearrangement links TRBV7-9 to TRBJ1-1; possible D gene TRBD1, 6 bases. Germline V gene lookup returns CDR1 SEHNR and CDR2 FQNEAQ (reference sequence). Between the trimmed V and J ends, which lost 1 base and 3 bases, there was a span of 12 bases. The CDR3 is 15 residues long.

The chain joins TRBV11-1 to TRBJ2-1; 10 nucleotides align to TRBD2. The CDR3 spans 15 residues. The V segment lost 6 bases and the J segment 9 bases; nucleotides outside the gene matches: 11. Germline V gives CDR1 SGHAT, CDR2 FQDESV (reference sequence). The CDR3 nucleotides are TGTGCCAGCAGATATACTAGCGGGATCTCGGGTGAGCAGTTCTTC. Translating it yields CASRYTSGISGEQFF.

V is TRBV28 and J is TRBJ1-3; no clear D gene. Germline assignment: CDR1 MDHEN and CDR2 SYDVKM. This CDR3 is 12 amino acids long. V lost 4 bases and J 7 bases, leaving 8 bases between the germline ends. CDR3 coding DNA: TGTGCCAGCAGTTCCCCCGGGAACACCATATATTTT. This codes for CASSSPGNTIYF. Drawing the rest from reference TRBV28 and TRBJ1-3, the complete variable domain is DVKVTQSSRYLVKRTGEKVFLECVQDMDHENMFWYRQDPGLGLRLIYFSYDVKMKEKGDIPEGYSVSREKKERFSLILESASTNQTSMYLCASSSPGNTIYFGEGSWLTVV.

The chain carries TRBV6-4 and TRBJ1-1; maybe TRBD1 (5 bases). The CDR3 has 13 residues. Trimming cost V 5 bases and J 8 bases, with 15 bases left between them. The germline V gene encodes CDR1 MRHNA and CDR2 SNTAGT. The CDR3 loop is CASSPSGGLEAFF. Written as DNA, the CDR3 is TGTGCCAGCAGTCCATCGGGGGGACTAGAAGCTTTCTTT.

V and J are TRBV5-6 and TRBJ1-5, with D unresolved. This CDR3 is built from 16 residues. V lost 1 base and J 3 bases, leaving 14 bases between the germline ends. Germline V gene sequence: CDR1 SGHDT, CDR2 YYEEEE. The DNA of the CDR3 is TGTGCCAGCAGCTTGCGGAATGGAGGGTACAATCAGCCCCAGCATTTT. Translation: CASSLRNGGYNQPQHF.

CDR3 DNA: TGTGCCAGCAGCTTGGATAAACGGCGGGGGAACACTGAAGCTTTCTTT. This codes for CASSLDKRRGNTEAFF. The V gene is TRBV5-4, the J gene TRBJ1-1; D call uncertain. The CDR3 length is 16 residues. Germline V CDR1 and CDR2: SGHNT, YYREEE (reference sequence). The V gene lost 0 bases and the J gene lost 1 base, with 13 bases spanning the gap.

The chain carries TRBV5-1 and TRBJ2-1; no clear D. The V gene lost 2 bases and the J gene lost 1 base, with 4 bases spanning the gap. The CDR3 sequence is 13 residues long. CDR1 SGHRS and CDR2 YFSETQ come from the germline V gene. This CDR3 reads CASSFGSYNEQFF. CDR3 in DNA: TGCGCCAGCAGCTTCGGGTCCTACAATGAGCAGTTCTTC. Full variable domain (missing parts from reference TRBV5-1 and TRBJ2-1): KAGVTQTPRYLIKTRGQQVTLSCSPISGHRSVSWYQQTPGQGLQFLFEYFSETQRNKGNFPGRFSGRQFSNSRSEMNVSTLELGDSALYLCASSFGSYNEQFFGPGTRLTVL.

V gene TRBV7-3 combines with J gene TRBJ2-3, with 8 nucleotides matching TRBD1. The length of the CDR3 is 14 residues. V lost 4 bases, J lost 3 bases, and 3 bases stayed unmatched. Germline V lookup: CDR1 SGHTA, CDR2 FQGTGA. CDR3 sequence (DNA): TGTGCCAGCAGCTACGGACAGGGTACAGATACGCAGTATTTT. It specifies CASSYGQGTDTQYF.

The chain has TRBV13 and TRBJ1-2; D gene uncertain. The CDR3 has 12 residues. Looked up from germline, CDR1 is PRHDT and CDR2 is FYEKMQ (reference sequence). The ends were cut back, 5 bases at V and 3 bases at J, with 7 bases in the middle. The CDR3, as DNA: TGTGCCAGCAGCCCTGTTCACTATGGCTACACCTTC. As protein: CASSPVHYGYTF.

The genes are TRBV4-3 and TRBJ2-7; 7 bases align to TRBD1. In germline, CDR1 is LGHNA, CDR2 YSLEER. The CDR3 is 19 amino acids. V was clipped by 5 bases and J by 0 bases; unmatched bases: 19. The DNA of the CDR3 is TGCGCCAGCAGCATCGACCGGGACAGTGATCTTTCTAGCTCCTACGAGCAGTACTTC. Encoded protein: CASSIDRDSDLSSSYEQYF.

This sequence joins TRBV3-1 (or the pseudogene TRBV3-2) and TRBJ1-4; the D gene is possibly TRBD1 (6 bases). CDR1 is LGHDT and CDR2 is YNNKEL in the germline V gene (reference sequence). This CDR3 contains 15 residues. With 4 bases removed from V and 8 bases from J, the gap between germline ends came to 17 bases. The CDR3 loop reads CASSLKTGRNEKLFF. CDR3 in DNA: TGTGCCAGCAGCCTAAAAACAGGGAGAAACGAAAAACTGTTTTTT.

This clone showed up just once. V is TRBV4-1 and J is TRBJ2-1; TRBD2 agrees at 11 bases. The CDR3 covers 16 residues. V was pared by 6 bases and J by 0 bases, with 4 bases of the junction left unmatched. The germline gives CDR1 MGHRA, CDR2 YSYEKL. CDR3 loop: CASRTTSGSSYNEQFF. The CDR3 coding sequence is TGCGCCAGCAGAACTACTAGCGGGAGCTCCTACAATGAGCAGTTCTTC.

The V call is TRBV7-9, the J call TRBJ2-3, with 9 bases aligning to TRBD2. This CDR3 has 15 amino acids. V lost 5 bases, J lost 4 bases, and 7 bases stayed unmatched. Germline-derived CDR1 and CDR2 are SEHNR and FQNEAQ (reference sequence). CDR3 coding DNA: TGTGCCAGCAGCCGAGGAGGCGGGAGGGCAGATACGCAGTATTTT. It translates to CASSRGGGRADTQYF.

The chain is built from TRBV2 and TRBJ2-7, with 7 bases matching TRBD1. V lost 6 bases, J lost 4 bases, and 9 bases stayed unmatched. The germline V gene has CDR1 SNHLY and CDR2 FYNNEI. CDR3 size: 14 residues. CDR3 amino acids: CASRTTGVGYEQYF. Written as DNA, the CDR3 is TGTGCCAGCAGGACTACAGGGGTGGGGTACGAGCAGTACTTC. Based on the CDR3 plus reference TRBV2 and TRBJ2-7, the full variable domain is EPEVTQTPSHQVTQMGQEVILRCVPISNHLYFYWYRQILGQKVEFLVSFYNNEISEKSEIFDDQFSVERPDGSNFTLKIRSTKLEDSAMYFCASRTTGVGYEQYFGPGTRLTVT.

This chain uses TRBV5-1 with TRBJ2-5; a weak D match, TRBD2 (6 bases). The V and J ends lost 0 bases and 5 bases respectively, with 14 bases between them. This CDR3 comprises 15 residues. CDR1 SGHRS and CDR2 YFSETQ come from the germline V gene. In DNA form, the CDR3 reads TGCGCCAGCAGCTTGGGGGACGGGAGAGGGGAGACCCAGTACTTC. Translating gives CASSLGDGRGETQYF.

The chain employs TRBV3-1 (or the pseudogene TRBV3-2) and TRBJ2-1; maybe TRBD2 (6 bases). Germline CDR1 reads LGHDT; CDR2 reads YNNKEL (reference sequence). V gave up 0 bases and J gave up 7 bases, with 19 bases separating them. The CDR3 is made up of 17 amino acids. This chain's CDR3 is CASSQDQPAGKGNEQFF. The CDR3 DNA reads TGTGCCAGCAGCCAAGATCAGCCAGCGGGCAAGGGGAATGAGCAGTTCTTC.

The chain combines TRBV18 with TRBJ1-1, with a possible D match to TRBD1 (6 bases). The V gene's germline CDR1 is KGHSH and CDR2 LQKENI. V was pared by 6 bases and J by 5 bases, with 13 bases between. The CDR3 contains 13 residues. The CDR3: CASSLRGGTEAFF. In DNA form, the CDR3 reads TGTGCCAGCTCGTTAAGGGGGGGGACTGAAGCTTTCTTT.